The clone carrying this T cell receptor beta chain was counted only a few times. The antigen remains unidentified. There are 14 residues in the CDR3. Trimming pared 0 bases from V and 7 bases from J, leaving 9 bases between. CDR1 is MNHEY, CDR2 SMNVEV, per germline (reference sequence). The record originates from a study of PD-1 blockade in classical Hodgkin lymphoma. Study in general: Patients received nivolumab 3 mg/kg intravenously every 2 weeks. Overall study findings and caveats: At baseline, newly diagnosed patients reportedly showed less TCR diversity than healthy donors. Only CD4+ TCR diversity, not CD8+, had risen significantly by C4D1.

Stated time point: cycle 4 day 1 (C4D1), after less than 7 weeks of nivolumab. The patients all showed relapse after autologous stem cell transplantation, while their brentuximab vedotin exposure varied. TCRdb's table, derived via immunoSEQ multiplex PCR, lists solely in-frame clones and lacks some. The sample yields 90,000 to 100,000 clones, approximately 78% seen once. This clonotype was sampled from a human donor with classical Hodgkin lymphoma. This material consisted of peripheral blood mononuclear cells (PBMCs), taken before the fourth cycle of nivolumab. The chain combines TRBV27 with TRBJ2-2; D gene uncertain. The CDR3 nucleotides read TGTGCCAGCAGTTTATCTTTGTTGGTCGGGGAGCTGTTTTTT. It specifies CASSLSLLVGELFF.